This T cell receptor (beta chain) was identified during a study of cytomegalovirus exposure and HLA in healthy donors. PCR amplification relied on 60 Vbeta primers (plus 13 Jbeta primers). Repertoires were generated with immunoSEQ multiplex PCR, while TCRdb's copy carries only in-frame clones and drops some. Of about 160,000 clones in the sample, almost 80% were seen once. The CDR3 totals 14 residues. CDR1 and CDR2 (germline): MGHRA, YSYEKL. The ends lost 3 bases at V and 6 bases at J; junction bases unmatched: 5. The origin of this receptor is a woman aged 45-65 years in good health and CMV-seronegative. Sequences were obtained from PBMCs. The gene calls are TRBV4-1 and TRBJ1-5, with 7 bases aligning to TRBD1. Here the CDR3 reads CASSHTQGGQPQHF. In DNA form, the CDR3 reads TGCGCCAGCAGCCATACTCAGGGGGGTCAGCCCCAGCATTTT.